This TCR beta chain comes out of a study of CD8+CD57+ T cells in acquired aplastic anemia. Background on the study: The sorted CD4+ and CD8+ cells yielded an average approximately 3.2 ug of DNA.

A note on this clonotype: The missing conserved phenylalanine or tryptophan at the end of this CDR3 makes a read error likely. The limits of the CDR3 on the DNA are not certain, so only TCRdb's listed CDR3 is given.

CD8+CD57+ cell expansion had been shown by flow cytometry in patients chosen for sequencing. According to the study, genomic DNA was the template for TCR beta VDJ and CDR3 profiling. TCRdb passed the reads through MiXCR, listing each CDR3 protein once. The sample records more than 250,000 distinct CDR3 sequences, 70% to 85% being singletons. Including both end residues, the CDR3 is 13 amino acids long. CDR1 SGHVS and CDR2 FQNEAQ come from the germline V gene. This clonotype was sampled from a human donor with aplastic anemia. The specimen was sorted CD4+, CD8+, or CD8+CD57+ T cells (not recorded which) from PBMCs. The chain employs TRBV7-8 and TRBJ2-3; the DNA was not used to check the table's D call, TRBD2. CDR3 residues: CASSLAGGPTQRY.